The following is a T cell receptor beta chain sequence with its context. Its specificity is unknown. This specimen comes from a study of T cell responses to AZD1222 COVID-19 vaccine. Notes on the study in general: Among AZD1222 vaccinees, only 5 to 7 were seropositive at baseline. When two AZD1222 doses had been given, Spike-specific TCR breadth and depth rose.

Using immunoSEQ multiplex PCR, the repertoire was profiled, and TCRdb retains in-frame clones only, with some absent. The repertoire includes roughly 120,000 clones, over 75% of them detected once, and 4% to 5% sits in the top ten. This CDR3 is 14 amino acids long. Germline V gene lookup returns CDR1 SQVTM and CDR2 ANQGSEA. V lost 6 bases, J lost 3 bases, and 14 bases lay in between. This chain connects TRBV29-1 to TRBJ1-4; D is perhaps TRBD1 (6 bases). The origin of this receptor is an adult who received the MenACWY meningococcal vaccine as a control. Sequencing was performed on peripheral blood, taken 28 days after the second dose of the MenACWY control vaccine. The CDR3 protein is CSVGSGASNEKLFF. The CDR3 DNA follows: TGCAGCGTAGGATCAGGGGCCTCTAATGAAAAACTGTTTTTT. The full variable domain, its missing parts supplied by reference TRBV29-1 and TRBJ1-4, is SAVISQKPSRDICQRGTSLTIQCQVDSQVTMMFWYRQQPGQSLTLIATANQGSEATYESGFVIDKFPISRPNLTFSTLTVSNMSPEDSSIYLCSVGSGASNEKLFFGSGTQLSVL.